These T cell receptor beta chains were read from a single sample in a study of blood T cell repertoires in COVID-19. Here immunoSEQ multiplex PCR was the method, and the copy in TCRdb shows in-frame clones only, minus some. The sample records around 250,000 clones, approximately 87% being singletons. The sample taken for sequencing was peripheral blood. These receptor sequences come from a man aged 55 to 69 with acute or convalescent COVID-19. Both conserved end residues are part of each CDR3.

V gene: TRBV4-2
J gene: TRBJ2-1
CDR3 protein: CASSQGATNEQFF

V gene: TRBV5-4
J gene: TRBJ1-4
CDR3 protein: CASSLGGQGRRGDEKLFF

V gene: TRBV28
J gene: TRBJ1-4
CDR3 protein: CASTSGGPNEKLFF

V gene: TRBV3-1/TRBV3-2
J gene: TRBJ2-5
CDR3 protein: CASSPLGHSGETQYF

V gene: TRBV7-3
J gene: TRBJ2-3
CDR3 protein: CASSLNAGARASTDTQYF

V gene: TRBV27
J gene: TRBJ1-2
CDR3 protein: CASSFTGDYGYTF

V gene: TRBV7-8
J gene: TRBJ2-2
CDR3 protein: CASSLGLGNTGELFF

V gene: TRBV29-1
J gene: TRBJ2-7
CDR3 protein: CSVEDRTASYEQYF

V gene: TRBV28
J gene: TRBJ2-5
CDR3 protein: CASSSAPGTSGSKETQYF

V gene: TRBV11-2
J gene: TRBJ1-2
CDR3 protein: CASSAGQNYGYTF

V gene: TRBV10-1
J gene: TRBJ2-4
CDR3 protein: CASSAMPGQGLNIQYF

V gene: TRBV28
J gene: TRBJ2-1
CDR3 protein: CASSPPQGNPYNEQFF

V gene: TRBV28
J gene: TRBJ1-2
CDR3 protein: CATRYSISGQGGYTF

V gene: TRBV19
J gene: TRBJ2-5
CDR3 protein: CASSTILAGGRETQYF

V gene: TRBV7-2
J gene: TRBJ2-5
CDR3 protein: CASSLGTRLETQYF

V gene: TRBV4-3
J gene: TRBJ2-2
CDR3 protein: CASSQEGNRDTGELFF

V gene: TRBV19
J gene: TRBJ1-2
CDR3 protein: CASSAPGQGLYGYTF

V gene: TRBV21-1
J gene: TRBJ1-2
CDR3 protein: CASTRQGDGYTF

V gene: TRBV11-3
J gene: TRBJ2-3
CDR3 protein: CASSQVAGSDTQYF

V gene: TRBV10-3
J gene: TRBJ2-3
CDR3 protein: CAIGGDPTDTQYF

V gene: TRBV7-9
J gene: TRBJ1-6
CDR3 protein: CASSLPRDRGLQDNSPLHF

V gene: TRBV7-2
J gene: TRBJ2-5
CDR3 protein: CASSSTGVPQETQYF

V gene: TRBV27
J gene: TRBJ2-2
CDR3 protein: CASSLSGGGTGELFF

V gene: TRBV11-3
J gene: TRBJ1-1
CDR3 protein: CASSLNRDRATEAFF

V gene: TRBV5-1
J gene: TRBJ1-4
CDR3 protein: CASSNGQGNEKLFF

V gene: TRBV21-1
J gene: TRBJ2-3
CDR3 protein: CASSKSRPGGLYTDTQYF

V gene: TRBV28
J gene: TRBJ2-3
CDR3 protein: CASKTWRGTDTQYF

V gene: TRBV27
J gene: TRBJ1-2
CDR3 protein: CASSPLQGAGYTF

V gene: TRBV9
J gene: TRBJ2-2
CDR3 protein: CASSGSTSGARANTGELFF

V gene: TRBV19
J gene: TRBJ1-5
CDR3 protein: CASSIAQGIFQPQHF

V gene: TRBV24-1
J gene: TRBJ1-4
CDR3 protein: CATSDRDRGGYEKLFF

V gene: TRBV2
J gene: TRBJ1-1
CDR3 protein: CASRRQGANTEAFF

V gene: TRBV2
J gene: TRBJ2-7
CDR3 protein: CASRGQEYEQYF

V gene: TRBV28
J gene: TRBJ2-4
CDR3 protein: CASSSMGQFANIQYF

V gene: TRBV29-1
J gene: TRBJ1-6
CDR3 protein: CSVGQGGDSPLHF